Shown below are 31 T cell receptor beta chains from a single sample sequenced in a study of T cell responses to AZD1222 COVID-19 vaccine. The assay was immunoSEQ multiplex PCR, and TCRdb's table has in-frame clones only and misses some. The sample contains roughly 140,000 clones, roughly 90% of which appear only once. This specimen was peripheral blood, taken 28 days after the second AZD1222 dose. These receptors all stem from an adult who received the AZD1222 COVID-19 vaccine.

The rearrangement joins TRBV29-1 to TRBJ1-1, with a weak D call TRBD1 (6 bases). The CDR3 runs to 17 residues. From germline, CDR1 is SQVTM and CDR2 ANQGSEA. V was shortened by 0 bases and J by 1 base, with 18 bases between the two germline ends. CDR3: CSVEDHGGAATNTEAFF. CDR3 in DNA: TGCAGCGTTGAAGACCACGGGGGGGCGGCGACGAACACTGAAGCTTTCTTT.

This clone was seen more than once but under ten times. V is TRBV4-1 and J is TRBJ2-7; 7 bases match TRBD2. After removal of 0 bases from V and 3 bases from J, the junction contained 5 bases not matched to a gene. The CDR3 loop spans 15 amino acids. Looked up from germline, CDR1 is MGHRA and CDR2 is YSYEKL. Here the CDR3 DNA reads TGCGCCAGCAGCCAAGACAGAGGGACTAACTACGAGCAGTACTTC. Protein sequence: CASSQDRGTNYEQYF.

This clone was recorded once. The CDR3 DNA reads TGTGCCAGCAGCTTGGACGAGACTAGCTTTGGGAATGAGCAGTTCTTC. As protein: CASSLDETSFGNEQFF. The V call is TRBV5-6, the J call TRBJ2-1, with TRBD2 identical over 7 bases. V was pared by 0 bases and J by 7 bases, with 10 bases of the junction left unmatched. The germline gives CDR1 SGHDT, CDR2 YYEEEE. The CDR3 sequence is 16 residues long.

This sequence joins TRBV11-2 and TRBJ2-1, with 10 bases lining up with TRBD2. This CDR3 spans 14 amino acids. V was pared by 6 bases and J by 8 bases, with 7 bases of the junction left unmatched. CDR1 and CDR2 from the germline V gene are SGHAT and FQNNGV. CDR3 residues: CASRPSGRADEQFF. CDR3 coding DNA: TGTGCCAGCAGGCCGAGCGGGAGGGCCGATGAGCAGTTCTTC.

The V call is TRBV7-9, the J call TRBJ1-2, with 7 bases that match TRBD1. V gave up 5 bases and J gave up 7 bases; unmatched junction bases: 7. Per the germline V gene, CDR1 is SEHNR and CDR2 is FQNEAQ (reference sequence). This CDR3 has 13 residues. Written as DNA, the CDR3 is TGTGCCAGCAGCCCCGAGGGGGCTAGTGGCTACACCTTC. Translation: CASSPEGASGYTF.

This chain connects TRBV3-1 (or the pseudogene TRBV3-2) to TRBJ1-6; possibly TRBD1 for D (5 bases). Germline-derived CDR1 and CDR2 are LGHDT and YNNKEL (reference sequence). The V end lost 0 bases, the J end lost 5 bases, and 11 bases lay between the germline ends. The CDR3 has 16 residues. The CDR3 loop reads CASSQDGGRNNSPLHF. The CDR3 nucleotides read TGTGCCAGCAGCCAAGATGGGGGACGTAATAATTCACCCCTCCACTTT.

The rearrangement links TRBV25-1 to TRBJ1-4; possible D gene TRBD1, 5 bases. Germline assignment: CDR1 MGHDK and CDR2 SYGVNS. The V end was cut by 3 bases, the J end by 7 bases, with 15 bases between. The CDR3 runs to 15 residues. The chain's CDR3 is CASSDPGGGAEKLFF. Written as DNA, the CDR3 is TGTGCCAGCAGTGATCCGGGAGGAGGGGCTGAAAAACTGTTTTTT.

The rearrangement joins TRBV7-8 to TRBJ1-4; 8 nucleotides match TRBD1. CDR1 and CDR2 (germline): SGHVS, FQNEAQ. V shed 5 bases and J 0 bases; nucleotides not matched to a gene: 5. This CDR3 is built from 16 residues. The CDR3 spells CASSPQGAPTNEKLFF. The CDR3 DNA sequence: TGTGCCAGCAGCCCCCAGGGGGCCCCAACTAATGAAAAACTGTTTTTT.

The chain couples TRBV7-2 to TRBJ2-5; D call uncertain. V dropped 5 bases and J dropped 5 bases, with 12 bases sitting between them. This CDR3 region has 13 residues. Per the germline V gene, CDR1 is SGHTA and CDR2 is FQGNSA. CDR3 protein: CASSASRSETQYF. The DNA of the CDR3 is TGTGCCAGCAGCGCCTCCCGGAGTGAGACCCAGTACTTC.

The chain carries TRBV11-2 and TRBJ1-1; tentatively, D is TRBD1 (5 bases). CDR3 size: 14 residues. V was shortened by 5 bases and J by 1 base, with 11 bases between the two germline ends. Germline V gene lookup returns CDR1 SGHAT and CDR2 FQNNGV. The CDR3 sequence is CASSQAGPNTEAFF. Here the CDR3 DNA reads TGTGCCAGCAGCCAGGCGGGACCGAACACTGAAGCTTTCTTT. The variable domain in full, with the rest retrieved from reference TRBV11-2 and TRBJ1-1, is EAGVAQSPRYKIIEKRQSVAFWCNPISGHATLYWYQQILGQGPKLLIQFQNNGVVDDSQLPKDRFSAERLKGVDSTLKIQPAKLEDSAVYLCASSQAGPNTEAFFGQGTRLTVV.

This chain connects TRBV6-5 to TRBJ1-6; D remains ambiguous. CDR3 length equals 16 residues. Trimming removed 2 bases from V and 4 bases from J, with 12 bases in between. Germline V CDR1 and CDR2: MNHEY, SVGAGI. The CDR3 region is CASSYGRDSYNSPLHF. CDR3 sequence (DNA): TGTGCCAGCAGTTACGGGCGGGATTCATATAATTCACCCCTCCACTTT.

The chain uses TRBV7-2 and TRBJ1-1; 7 bases are shared with TRBD1. V was pared by 5 bases and J by 4 bases, with 13 bases of the junction left unmatched. The CDR3 is 16 amino acids. The germline V gene has CDR1 SGHTA and CDR2 FQGNSA. The CDR3 DNA reads as TGTGCCAGCAGCCCCAGACAGGGCGCGGGGGGCACTGAAGCTTTCTTT. It yields the protein CASSPRQGAGGTEAFF. Drawing the rest from reference TRBV7-2 and TRBJ1-1, the complete variable domain is GAGVSQSPSNKVTEKGKDVELRCDPISGHTALYWYRQSLGQGLEFLIYFQGNSAPDKSGLPSDRFSAERTGGSVSTLTIQRTQQEDSAVYLCASSPRQGAGGTEAFFGQGTRLTVV.

The chain joins TRBV5-4 to TRBJ2-7; the match to TRBD1 covers 8 bases. CDR3 length: 13 amino acids. V was pared by 2 bases and J by 3 bases, with 1 base of the junction left unmatched. Per the germline V gene, CDR1 is SGHNT and CDR2 is YYREEE (reference sequence). Here the CDR3 reads CASSLDRGYEQYF. In DNA form, the CDR3 reads TGTGCCAGCAGCTTAGACAGGGGCTACGAGCAGTACTTC.

The chain couples TRBV6-1 to TRBJ1-3, with TRBD1 matching over 9 bases. There are 15 residues in the CDR3. The germline CDR1 and CDR2 sequences are MNHNS and SASEGT. V lost 3 bases and J lost 1; bases outside the gene matches: 1. Written as DNA, the CDR3 is TGTGCCAGCAGTGATGACAGGGGGTCTGGAAACACCATATATTTT. This encodes CASSDDRGSGNTIYF.

V usage is TRBV6-5 and J usage is TRBJ2-4; 9 bases align to TRBD1. CDR3 length: 13 residues. Losses at the gene ends were 6 bases for V and 8 bases for J; bases not matched to a gene: 5. CDR1 and CDR2 from the germline V gene are MNHEY and SVGAGI. CDR3 DNA: TGTGCCAGCAGAGATGACAGGGGGTACATTCAGTACTTC. Translating it yields CASRDDRGYIQYF.

The chain uses TRBV5-1 and TRBJ1-2, with D unresolved. Trimming cost V 4 bases and J 5 bases, with 15 bases left between them. This CDR3 is 14 amino acids long. Germline V gene lookup returns CDR1 SGHRS and CDR2 YFSETQ. The DNA for the CDR3 is TGCGCCAGCAGCGTAAGAACAGAGCTGTATGGCTACACCTTC. Its translation: CASSVRTELYGYTF.

A single count supports this clone. Other DNA sequences in this specimen translate into the identical CDR3. The chain carries TRBV12-3 or TRBV12-4 and TRBJ2-2; D not certain. The V and J ends lost 3 bases and 7 bases respectively, with 3 bases between them. This CDR3 is 11 amino acids long. The CDR3 DNA reads TGTGCCAGCAGTTTCAGCGGGGAGCTGTTTTTT. It translates to CASSFSGELFF.

The chain joins TRBV6-5 to TRBJ1-2; D is unclear. The length of the CDR3 is 15 residues. Germline V gene lookup returns CDR1 MNHEY and CDR2 SVGAGI. Trimming took 0 bases from V and 4 from J, leaving 12 bases between them. The CDR3: CASSYSPEGSYGYTF. The DNA of the CDR3 is TGTGCCAGCAGTTACTCGCCGGAGGGATCCTATGGCTACACCTTC.

With respect to this clone: At the DNA level, this CDR3 is encoded by other sequences in the same sample as well. This chain links TRBV18 with TRBJ2-2, with D possibly being TRBD1 (5 bases). This CDR3 is built from 13 residues. CDR1 is KGHSH, CDR2 LQKENI, per germline. V was cut by 3 bases and J by 5 bases, with 7 bases left in between. The CDR3 DNA follows: TGTGCCAGCTCACCGCAGGGAACCGGGGAGCTGTTTTTT. Its protein is CASSPQGTGELFF.

Turning to this clone: The junction differs from germline at one of its ends, possibly a read error. The genes are TRBV7-7 and TRBJ2-2; 12 nucleotides line up with TRBD2. Germline V CDR1 and CDR2: SSHAT, FNYEAQ (reference sequence). The CDR3 is made up of 16 amino acids. This chain's CDR3 is CASSQGLAGPTGELFF. The CDR3 DNA reads TGTGCTAGCAGCCAAGGACTAGCGGGGCCCACCGGGGAGCTGTTTTTT.

The chain employs TRBV12-3 or TRBV12-4 and TRBJ2-3; either TRBD1 or TRBD2 may fit D (5 bases each). CDR3 length: 12 amino acids. With 8 bases removed from V and 4 bases from J, the gap between germline ends came to 10 bases. CDR3 region: CASSWGPDTQYF. The DNA of the CDR3 is TGTGCCAGCTCGTGGGGACCAGATACGCAGTATTTT.

The rearrangement joins TRBV27 to TRBJ2-1; 7 bases agree with TRBD2. Germline CDR1 and CDR2: MNHEY and SMNVEV (reference sequence). The V gene end was trimmed by 6 bases and the J gene end by 9 bases; junction bases not matched to a gene: 8. The CDR3 length is 13 residues. The CDR3 region is CASSRTSFGEQFF. The CDR3 DNA follows: TGTGCCAGCAGCCGGACTAGTTTTGGTGAGCAGTTCTTC.

The chain's CDR3 is CAISPTGEEKLFF. CDR3 nucleotides: TGTGCCATCAGTCCAACAGGGGAGGAAAAACTGTTTTTT. J is TRBJ1-4 and V is TRBV10-3; 7 nucleotides line up with TRBD1. This CDR3 contains 13 residues. Germline trimming cut 5 bases from V and 8 bases from J; bases unmatched to any gene: 5. CDR1 and CDR2 from the germline V gene are ENHRY and SYGVKD.

The chain has TRBV28 and TRBJ1-3; D is possibly TRBD1 (6 bases). The CDR3 is 15 residues long. Germline assignment: CDR1 MDHEN and CDR2 SYDVKM. With 5 bases removed from V and 3 bases from J, the gap between germline ends came to 14 bases. This CDR3 is CASSPRGKVGNTIYF. In DNA, the CDR3 is TGTGCCAGCAGTCCCAGGGGTAAGGTTGGAAACACCATATATTTT.

This sequence joins TRBV5-1 and TRBJ2-3; 10 bases agree with TRBD1. This CDR3 has 17 amino acids. Germline V gene lookup returns CDR1 SGHRS and CDR2 YFSETQ. V trimming: 1 base; J trimming: 2 bases; junction bases outside the gene matches: 7. The CDR3 DNA reads as TGCGCCAGCAGCTTGTACCGACAGGGGGCGGACACAGATACGCAGTATTTT. The encoded protein is CASSLYRQGADTDTQYF.

V is TRBV5-5 and J is TRBJ2-5, with 15 bases lining up with TRBD2. The V gene's germline CDR1 is SGHKS and CDR2 YYEKEE (reference sequence). The CDR3 consists of 20 residues. The trim removed 4 bases at V and 1 base at J, leaving 14 bases unmatched. The CDR3 region is CASSVSPPGTSGGPQETQYF. The CDR3 DNA reads TGTGCCAGCAGCGTCTCACCACCCGGGACTAGCGGGGGGCCCCAAGAGACCCAGTACTTC.

This CDR3 is CASLYLDSPGSGYTF. The CDR3 DNA follows: TGTGCCAGCCTTTACTTGGACAGCCCTGGCTCCGGCTACACCTTC. The chain uses TRBV19 and TRBJ1-2, with a tentative D call TRBD1 (6 bases). V was clipped by 9 bases and J by 8 bases, with 25 bases between them. Germline lookup yields CDR1 LNHDA and CDR2 SQIVND (reference sequence). The CDR3 is made up of 15 amino acids.

The chain has TRBV27 and TRBJ2-7; possible D gene TRBD2, 6 bases. V gave up 1 base and J gave up 2 bases, with 21 bases separating them. Germline CDR1 MNHEY, CDR2 SMNVEV (reference sequence). The CDR3 loop spans 18 amino acids. The DNA for the CDR3 is TGTGCCAGCAGTTTATACGCGTTGGGAGCGGGTGGCGCCTACGAGCAGTACTTC. This codes for CASSLYALGAGGAYEQYF.

The rearrangement links TRBV2 to TRBJ1-1; D is undetermined. V lost 7 bases to trimming and J lost 0 bases, with 9 bases between them. Germline V lookup: CDR1 SNHLY, CDR2 FYNNEI. This CDR3 contains 13 residues. DNA for the CDR3: TGTGCCAGCAAGAACAGCATGAACACTGAAGCTTTCTTT. Translating it yields CASKNSMNTEAFF.

The V and J genes are TRBV28 and TRBJ2-7; 9 bases align to TRBD1. Germline V gene data show CDR1 as MDHEN and CDR2 as SYDVKM. V lost 8 bases and J lost 1; bases outside the gene matches: 9. This CDR3 region has 15 residues. The DNA of the CDR3 is TGTGCCAGCCAATACGCCGGGACAGGGTCCTACGAGCAGTACTTC. Translated: CASQYAGTGSYEQYF.

This clone was detected only a few times. The CDR3 DNA follows: TGTGCCAGCAGCCCTAGGCGGGTGGGCTACGAGCAGTACTTC. Amino acid sequence: CASSPRRVGYEQYF. The rearrangement links TRBV28 to TRBJ2-7; D is perhaps TRBD2 (5 bases). This CDR3 is built from 14 residues. CDR1 is MDHEN, CDR2 SYDVKM, per germline. V was shortened by 6 bases and J by 3 bases, with 15 bases between the two germline ends.